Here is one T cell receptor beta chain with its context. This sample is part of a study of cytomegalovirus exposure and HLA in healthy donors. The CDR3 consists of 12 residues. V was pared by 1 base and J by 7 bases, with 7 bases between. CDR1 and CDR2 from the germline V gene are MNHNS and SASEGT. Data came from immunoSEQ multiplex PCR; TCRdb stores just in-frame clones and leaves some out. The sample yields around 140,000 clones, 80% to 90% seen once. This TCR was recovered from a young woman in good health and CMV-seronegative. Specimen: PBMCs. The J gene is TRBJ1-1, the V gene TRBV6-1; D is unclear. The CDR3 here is CASSEGRREAFF. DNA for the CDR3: TGTGCCAGCAGTGAAGGCAGGCGTGAAGCTTTCTTT.